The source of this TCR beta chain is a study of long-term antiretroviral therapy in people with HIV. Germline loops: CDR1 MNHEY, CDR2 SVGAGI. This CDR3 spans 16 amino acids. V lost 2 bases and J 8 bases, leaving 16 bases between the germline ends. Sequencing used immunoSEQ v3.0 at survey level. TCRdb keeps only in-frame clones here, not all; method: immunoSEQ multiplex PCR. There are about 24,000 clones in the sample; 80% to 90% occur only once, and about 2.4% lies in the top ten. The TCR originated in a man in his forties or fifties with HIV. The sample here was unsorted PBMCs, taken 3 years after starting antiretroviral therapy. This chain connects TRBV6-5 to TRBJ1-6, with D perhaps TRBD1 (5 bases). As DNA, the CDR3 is TGTGCCAGCAGTTACGGGAAGGGACCAATATATTCACCCCTCCACTTT. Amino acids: CASSYGKGPIYSPLHF.